This is a list of T cell receptor beta chains from one sample in a study of blood T cells in healthy people across ages. TCRdb re-called the 5' RACE reads through MiXCR, storing one row per CDR3 protein. The sample carries hundreds of thousands of distinct CDR3 sequences, around half recorded once. The sample comprised blood. Every receptor here comes from a man aged 80 or over in good health. Both conserved end residues are trimmed from each CDR3. A D gene is named only where the DNA matches it firmly.

v_call d_call cdr3_aa
TRBV29-1 . SVENRRDANYGYT
TRBV18 . ASSPNGAFSTDTQY
TRBV27 TRBD1 ASRKVRGRRNQPQH
TRBV3-1 TRBD1 ASSQSDRESYEQY
TRBV20-1 TRBD2 SARGVQRARGDIQY
TRBV20-1 . SARRVISYEQY
TRBV5-8 TRBD1 AGRRQGLAKNIQY
TRBV7-9 TRBD1 ASSSGTAKSY
TRBV4-1 TRBD1 ASSQDEGQGKRYT
TRBV20-1 . SARDGGVKTGFGIQY
TRBV7-2 TRBD1 ASSRTGGAWYEKLF
TRBV24-1 TRBD2 ATSDAVLAGGLSYNEQY
TRBV9 . ASSPFPGSSVQY
TRBV10-3 . AISQGLNSGYT
TRBV13 . ASSRDIRGNEQF
TRBV6-2/TRBV6-3 . ASSDAGLGGKLF
TRBV11-2 . ASSWGHSNEQY
TRBV12-3/TRBV12-4 . ASTTSSYNEQF
TRBV11-2 . ASGRQENTEAF
TRBV10-3 . AISDKSLAKNIQY
TRBV3-1 . ASSQRDHAPLH
TRBV5-1 . ASSFQSGSYNEQF
TRBV4-2 . ASSQVSGGSSQETQY
TRBV28 . ASISSLAQNEQF
TRBV7-3 . ASSVNGANVLT
TRBV7-2 TRBD2 ASSFSGGGEQY
TRBV7-2 . ASSLSRGDYGYT
TRBV7-9 . ASSLLSGVGSTEAF
TRBV6-5 . ASSPLGSGANVLT
TRBV9 . ASSVGRAGPNYGYT
TRBV11-3 TRBD1 ASSSRQGHSNEQF
TRBV11-2 . ASSRGTDEQY
TRBV2 . ASSEGGLTQETQY
TRBV27 . ASSLSSRLNTEAF
TRBV29-1 . SVEVWGAGTEAF
TRBV11-2 . ASSRPNPVTEAF
TRBV18 TRBD1 ASSPLGQPRSNYGYT
TRBV20-1 TRBD2 SAPRGAGVFYEQY
TRBV6-5 . ASSSQTKLGGYT
TRBV5-1 TRBD1 ASSFRGQIYEQY
TRBV7-9 . ASSRRRFDTDEQF
TRBV20-1 . SAGGLYQPQH
TRBV30 . AWGQGFEAF
TRBV5-1 . ASSVRVETQY